Each of the 17 T cell receptor beta chains below was sequenced from the same sample in a study of shared clonotypes between healthy human individuals. The naive CD8 subset, CD45RO-negative cells positively selected for CCR7, excluded terminally differentiated effector memory CD45RA+ cells. TCRdb keeps only in-frame clones here, not all; method: immunoSEQ multiplex PCR. The sample contains about 2.1 million clones, roughly 91% of which appear only once. The sample comprised naive CD8+ T cells from PBMCs. Source of these receptors: a man aged 18 to 30 in good health. Some clones in this sample may be carry-over from other donors' samples.

J is TRBJ2-1 and V is TRBV7-9; 9 bases are shared with TRBD1. Trimming cost V 5 bases and J 0 bases; bases outside gene matches: 2. The CDR3 sequence is 15 residues long. CDR1 is SEHNR, CDR2 FQNEAQ, per germline (reference sequence). The DNA for the CDR3 is TGTGCCAGCAGCAAGACAGGGGGCTCCTACAATGAGCAGTTCTTC. This gives the protein CASSKTGGSYNEQFF.

The rearrangement uses TRBV10-3 and TRBJ1-1; TRBD1 agrees at 10 bases. The CDR3 runs to 16 residues. V lost 8 bases and J lost 4; bases outside the gene matches: 13. Germline V gene data show CDR1 as ENHRY and CDR2 as SYGVKD. The chain's CDR3 is CAIRVPGQGTITEAFF. CDR3 nucleotide sequence: TGTGCCATCCGCGTCCCGGGACAGGGGACCATCACTGAAGCTTTCTTT.

This rearrangement joins TRBV7-8 to TRBJ2-7, with 11 bases lining up with TRBD2. The germline V gene encodes CDR1 SGHVS and CDR2 FQNEAQ. J lost 7 bases, V lost 5 bases, and 7 bases had no gene match. CDR3 length: 14 residues. The CDR3 protein is CASSLSGRALEQYF. The CDR3, as DNA: TGTGCCAGCAGCCTTAGCGGGAGGGCCTTAGAGCAGTACTTC.

The genes are TRBV5-1 and TRBJ2-7; D is ambiguous. V lost 2 bases, J lost 3 bases, and 15 bases lay in between. CDR1 and CDR2 from the germline V gene are SGHRS and YFSETQ. The CDR3 length is 15 residues. As DNA, the CDR3 is TGCGCCAGCAGCTTCTACCCTGATATTGGCTACGAGCAGTACTTC. As protein: CASSFYPDIGYEQYF.

The chain has TRBV9 and TRBJ2-3; D possibly corresponds to TRBD1 (5 bases). This CDR3 region has 15 residues. The V end was cut by 6 bases, the J end by 1 base, with 15 bases between. Germline values: CDR1 SGDLS, CDR2 YYNGEE. CDR3 nucleotides: TGTGCCAGCAACTCCATAGGGGCTCGCACAGATACGCAGTATTTT. The encoded protein is CASNSIGARTDTQYF.

This clone was seen more than once but under ten times. The gene calls are TRBV19 and TRBJ1-1, with a possible D match to TRBD1 (5 bases). The germline V gene has CDR1 LNHDA and CDR2 SQIVND (reference sequence). The CDR3 is 14 residues long. Between the trimmed V and J ends, which lost 2 bases and 3 bases, there was a span of 10 bases. In DNA, the CDR3 is TGTGCCAGTAGTATATTCGGGGGGGACACTGAAGCTTTCTTT. This codes for CASSIFGGDTEAFF.

The rearrangement links TRBV13 to TRBJ2-1; 14 nucleotides align to TRBD2. Trimming at V came to 4 bases and at J to 10 bases, leaving 6 bases not matched to a gene. The CDR3 is 15 residues long. The V gene's germline CDR1 is PRHDT and CDR2 FYEKMQ (reference sequence). The CDR3 region is CASSSGTSGRSEQFF. Written as DNA, the CDR3 is TGTGCCAGCAGCTCAGGGACTAGCGGGAGAAGCGAGCAGTTCTTC.

This chain uses TRBV7-9 with TRBJ1-5; D is undetermined. V was pared by 5 bases and J by 3 bases, with 8 bases between. The germline CDR1 and CDR2 sequences are SEHNR and FQNEAQ (reference sequence). The CDR3 is 13 amino acids. CDR3 DNA sequence: TGTGCCAGCAGCCTCCACGACAATCAGCCCCAGCATTTT. Translation: CASSLHDNQPQHF.

This rearrangement joins TRBV5-5 to TRBJ2-7; maybe TRBD1 (5 bases). Germline CDR1 SGHKS, CDR2 YYEKEE (reference sequence). Trimming took off 0 bases at V and 2 bases at J, with 9 bases between the two ends. This CDR3 spans 14 amino acids. The CDR3 region is CASSLVQGTYEQYF. CDR3 coding DNA: TGTGCCAGCAGCTTGGTGCAGGGAACCTACGAGCAGTACTTC. Together with reference TRBV5-5 and TRBJ2-7, the CDR3 gives the full variable domain: DAGVTQSPTHLIKTRGQQVTLRCSPISGHKSVSWYQQVLGQGPQFIFQYYEKEERGRGNFPDRFSARQFPNYSSELNVNALLLGDSALYLCASSLVQGTYEQYFGPGTRLTVT.

The chain links TRBV5-8 to TRBJ2-1; 12 bases fit TRBD2. This CDR3 spans 18 amino acids. V lost 2 bases and J lost 6; bases outside the gene matches: 12. Germline CDR1 reads SGHTS; CDR2 reads YDEGEE. This CDR3 reads CASSLPTSGRLFFNEQFF. The CDR3 nucleotides are TGTGCCAGCAGCTTACCGACTAGCGGGAGACTCTTTTTCAATGAGCAGTTCTTC.

The rearrangement uses TRBV27 and TRBJ1-1; 7 bases line up with TRBD1. The CDR3 is 13 amino acids. The trim removed 2 bases at V and 6 bases at J, leaving 3 bases unmatched. Germline assignment: CDR1 MNHEY and CDR2 SMNVEV (reference sequence). This CDR3 is CASSLGQGAEAFF. Here the CDR3 DNA reads TGTGCCAGCAGTTTAGGCCAGGGGGCTGAAGCTTTCTTT.

The chain employs TRBV11-2 and TRBJ2-3; D is undetermined. V was trimmed by 10 bases and J by 1 base, leaving 12 bases between them. The CDR3 consists of 13 residues. CDR1 is SGHAT and CDR2 is FQNNGV in the germline V gene. The CDR3 here is CATSITGTDTQYF. The CDR3 DNA reads TGTGCCACCTCGATTACAGGCACAGATACGCAGTATTTT.

The chain carries TRBV6-5 and TRBJ2-3; D may match TRBD1 or TRBD2 (6 bases each). The CDR3 spans 15 residues. V was cut by 0 bases and J by 4 bases, with 11 bases left in between. Germline-derived CDR1 and CDR2 are MNHEY and SVGAGI. CDR3 in DNA: TGTGCCAGCAGTTACTCCCCACGGGGGCCAGATACGCAGTATTTT. It is translated as CASSYSPRGPDTQYF.

The rearrangement uses TRBV27 and TRBJ2-7; unclear D gene. This CDR3 has 12 residues. From germline, CDR1 is MNHEY and CDR2 SMNVEV (reference sequence). V shed 9 bases and J shed 7 bases, with 16 bases lying between them. The CDR3 coding sequence is TGTGCCAGTTTTTCCTCTATAGCAGAGCAGTACTTC. It specifies CASFSSIAEQYF.

With respect to this clone: The sample carries other DNA sequences with the same CDR3. The rearrangement uses TRBV29-1 and TRBJ2-7, with D unresolved. Germline values: CDR1 SQVTM, CDR2 ANQGSEA. Trimming removed 4 bases from V and 4 bases from J, with 8 bases in between. The CDR3 extends over 11 amino acids. CDR3 sequence (DNA): TGCAGCGTTGGAGGTGTTTACGAGCAGTACTTC. This codes for CSVGGVYEQYF.

This chain joins TRBV7-3 and TRBJ2-2; D unresolved. The V gene's germline CDR1 is SGHTA and CDR2 FQGTGA. V was trimmed by 0 bases and J by 4 bases, leaving 3 bases between them. The CDR3 is 13 residues long. In DNA form, the CDR3 reads TGTGCCAGCAGCTTAACAGTCACCGGGGAGCTGTTTTTT. It yields the protein CASSLTVTGELFF.

The chain is built from TRBV5-4 and TRBJ2-3; tentatively, D is TRBD1 (6 bases). Germline assignment: CDR1 SGHNT and CDR2 YYREEE (reference sequence). The CDR3 length is 14 residues. The V gene lost 2 bases and the J gene lost 2 bases, with 9 bases spanning the gap. The CDR3 reads CASSLRGSTDTQYF. CDR3 DNA sequence: TGTGCCAGCAGCTTAAGGGGGTCCACAGATACGCAGTATTTT.